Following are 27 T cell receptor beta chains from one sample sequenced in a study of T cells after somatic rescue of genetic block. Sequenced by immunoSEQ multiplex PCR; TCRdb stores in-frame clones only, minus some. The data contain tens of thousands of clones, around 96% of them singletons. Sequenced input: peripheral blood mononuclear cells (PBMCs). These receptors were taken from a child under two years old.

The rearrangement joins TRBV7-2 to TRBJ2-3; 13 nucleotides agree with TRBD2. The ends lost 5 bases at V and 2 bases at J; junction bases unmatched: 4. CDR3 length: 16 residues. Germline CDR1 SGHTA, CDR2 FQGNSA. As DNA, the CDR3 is TGTGCCAGCAGCCGGGGACTAGCGGGATTCACAGATACGCAGTATTTT. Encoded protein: CASSRGLAGFTDTQYF.

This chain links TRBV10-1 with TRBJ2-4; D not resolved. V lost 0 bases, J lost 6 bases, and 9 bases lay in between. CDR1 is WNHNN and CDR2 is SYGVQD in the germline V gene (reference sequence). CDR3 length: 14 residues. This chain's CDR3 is CASSESETINIQYF. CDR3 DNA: TGCGCCAGCAGTGAGTCGGAGACAATAAACATTCAGTACTTC.

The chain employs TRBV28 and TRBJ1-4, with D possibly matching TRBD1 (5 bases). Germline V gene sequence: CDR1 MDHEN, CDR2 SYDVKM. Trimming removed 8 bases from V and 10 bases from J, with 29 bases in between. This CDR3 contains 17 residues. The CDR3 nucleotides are TGTGCCAGCTCACCGGCGGGGAGCCCAGGGATCCGAAGAAAACTGTTTTTT. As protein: CASSPAGSPGIRRKLFF.

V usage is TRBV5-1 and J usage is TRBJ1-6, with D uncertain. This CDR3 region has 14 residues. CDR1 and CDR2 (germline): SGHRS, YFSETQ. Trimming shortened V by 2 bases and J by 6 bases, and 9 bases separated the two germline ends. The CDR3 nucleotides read TGCGCCAGCAGCTTAGCACAGCTTAATTCACCCCTCCACTTT. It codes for CASSLAQLNSPLHF.

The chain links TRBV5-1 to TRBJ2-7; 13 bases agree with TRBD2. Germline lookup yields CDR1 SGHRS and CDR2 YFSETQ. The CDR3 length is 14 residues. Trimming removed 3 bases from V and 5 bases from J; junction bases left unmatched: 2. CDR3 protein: CASSWTSGRNEQYF. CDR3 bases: TGCGCCAGCAGCTGGACTAGCGGGAGAAACGAGCAGTACTTC.

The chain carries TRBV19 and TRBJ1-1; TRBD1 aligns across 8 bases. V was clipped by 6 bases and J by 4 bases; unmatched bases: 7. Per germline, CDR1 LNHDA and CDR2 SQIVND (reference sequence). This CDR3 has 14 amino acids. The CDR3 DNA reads TGTGCCAGTAGCCCTACAGGGGGTAGCACTGAAGCTTTCTTT. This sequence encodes CASSPTGGSTEAFF.

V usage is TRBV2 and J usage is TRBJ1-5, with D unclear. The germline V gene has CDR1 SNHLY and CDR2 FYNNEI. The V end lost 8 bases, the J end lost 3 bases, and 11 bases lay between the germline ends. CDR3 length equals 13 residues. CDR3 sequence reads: CASGGRSNQPQHF. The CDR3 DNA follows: TGTGCCAGCGGTGGACGGTCCAATCAGCCCCAGCATTTT.

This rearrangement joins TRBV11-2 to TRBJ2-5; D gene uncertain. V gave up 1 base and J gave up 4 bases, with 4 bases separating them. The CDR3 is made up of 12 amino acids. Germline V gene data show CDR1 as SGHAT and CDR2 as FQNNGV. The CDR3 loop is CASSLARETQYF. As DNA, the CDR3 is TGTGCCAGCAGCTTAGCCCGAGAGACCCAGTACTTC.

The CDR3 loop is CASSLDGRSEQFF. The CDR3 DNA reads as TGTGCCAGCAGCTTAGACGGGAGGAGTGAGCAGTTCTTC. The chain uses TRBV7-9 and TRBJ2-1, with 7 bases aligning to TRBD2. This CDR3 comprises 13 residues. The V and J ends lost 1 base and 9 bases, in that order; junction bases with no gene match: 3. Germline lookup yields CDR1 SEHNR and CDR2 FQNEAQ (reference sequence).

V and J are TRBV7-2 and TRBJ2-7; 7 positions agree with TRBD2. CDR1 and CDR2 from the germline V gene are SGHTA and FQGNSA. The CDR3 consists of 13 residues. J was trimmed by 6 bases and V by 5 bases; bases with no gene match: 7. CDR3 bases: TGTGCCAGCAGCGAGCGGGGAAGAGGCGAGCAGTACTTC. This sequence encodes CASSERGRGEQYF. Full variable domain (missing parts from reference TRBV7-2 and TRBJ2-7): GAGVSQSPSNKVTEKGKDVELRCDPISGHTALYWYRQSLGQGLEFLIYFQGNSAPDKSGLPSDRFSAERTGGSVSTLTIQRTQQEDSAVYLCASSERGRGEQYFGPGTRLTVT.

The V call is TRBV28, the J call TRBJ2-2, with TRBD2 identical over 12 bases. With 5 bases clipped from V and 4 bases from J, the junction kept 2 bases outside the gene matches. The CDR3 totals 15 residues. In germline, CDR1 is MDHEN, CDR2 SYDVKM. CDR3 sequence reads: CASSQTSGSTGELFF. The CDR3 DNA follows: TGTGCCAGCAGTCAGACTAGCGGGAGCACCGGGGAGCTGTTTTTT.

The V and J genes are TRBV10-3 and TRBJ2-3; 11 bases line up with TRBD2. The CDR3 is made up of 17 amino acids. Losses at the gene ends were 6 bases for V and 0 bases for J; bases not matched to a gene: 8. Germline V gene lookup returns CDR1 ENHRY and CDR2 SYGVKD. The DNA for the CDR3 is TGTGCCATCAGCAAAATGACTAGCGGGAAGAGCACAGATACGCAGTATTTT. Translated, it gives CAISKMTSGKSTDTQYF.

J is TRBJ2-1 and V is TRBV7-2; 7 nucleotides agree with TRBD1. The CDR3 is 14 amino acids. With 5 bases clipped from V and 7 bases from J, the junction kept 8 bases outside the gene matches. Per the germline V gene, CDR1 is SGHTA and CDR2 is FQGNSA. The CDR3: CASSHRTGWNEQFF. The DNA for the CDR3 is TGTGCCAGCAGCCACAGGACAGGATGGAATGAGCAGTTCTTC.

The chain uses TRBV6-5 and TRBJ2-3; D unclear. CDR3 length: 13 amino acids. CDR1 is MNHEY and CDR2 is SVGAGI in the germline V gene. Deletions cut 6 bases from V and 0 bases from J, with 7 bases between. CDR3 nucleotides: TGTGCCAGCAGCTTGGACAGCACAGATACGCAGTATTTT. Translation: CASSLDSTDTQYF.

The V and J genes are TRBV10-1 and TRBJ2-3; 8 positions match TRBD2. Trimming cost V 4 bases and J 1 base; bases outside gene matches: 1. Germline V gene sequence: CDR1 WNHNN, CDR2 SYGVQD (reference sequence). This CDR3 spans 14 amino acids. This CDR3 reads CASSAGGRTDTQYF. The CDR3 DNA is TGCGCCAGCAGTGCGGGAGGGCGCACAGATACGCAGTATTTT.

The CDR3 sequence: CASDSGTGDTEAFF. The CDR3 DNA reads TGCGCCAGCGACTCCGGGACAGGGGATACTGAAGCTTTCTTT. This chain joins TRBV10-2 and TRBJ1-1; the match to TRBD1 covers 10 bases. V lost 8 bases to trimming and J lost 5 bases; unmatched junction nucleotides: 8. The CDR3 is 14 amino acids. The germline gives CDR1 WSHSY, CDR2 SAAADI.

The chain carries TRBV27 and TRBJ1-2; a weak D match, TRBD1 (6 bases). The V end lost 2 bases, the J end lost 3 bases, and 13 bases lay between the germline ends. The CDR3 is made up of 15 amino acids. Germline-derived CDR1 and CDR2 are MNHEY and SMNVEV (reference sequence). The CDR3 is CASSLRGAVDYGYTF. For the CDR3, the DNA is TGTGCCAGCAGTTTAAGGGGGGCTGTGGACTATGGCTACACCTTC.

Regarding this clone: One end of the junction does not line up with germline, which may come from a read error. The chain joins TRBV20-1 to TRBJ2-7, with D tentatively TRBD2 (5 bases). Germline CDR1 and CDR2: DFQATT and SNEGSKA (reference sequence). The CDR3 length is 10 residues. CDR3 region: CGARLYEQYF. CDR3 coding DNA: TGCGGTGCTAGACTATACGAGCAGTACTTC.

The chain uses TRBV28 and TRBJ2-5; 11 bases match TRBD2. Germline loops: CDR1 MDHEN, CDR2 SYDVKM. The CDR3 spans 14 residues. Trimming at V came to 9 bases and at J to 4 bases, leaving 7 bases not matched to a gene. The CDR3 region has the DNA TGTGCCAGTAATAGCGGGGGGGCAGGAGAGACCCAGTACTTC. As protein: CASNSGGAGETQYF.

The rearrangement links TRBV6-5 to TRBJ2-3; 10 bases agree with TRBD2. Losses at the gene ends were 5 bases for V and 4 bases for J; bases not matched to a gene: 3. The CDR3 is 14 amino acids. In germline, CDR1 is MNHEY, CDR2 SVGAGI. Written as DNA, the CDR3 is TGTGCCAGCAGTCTAGCGGGAGCCCCAGATACGCAGTATTTT. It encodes CASSLAGAPDTQYF.

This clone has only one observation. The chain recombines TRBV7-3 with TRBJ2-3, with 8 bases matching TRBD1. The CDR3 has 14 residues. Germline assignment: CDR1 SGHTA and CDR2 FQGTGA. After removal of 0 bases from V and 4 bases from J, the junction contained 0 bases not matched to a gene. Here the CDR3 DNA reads TGTGCCAGCAGCTTAACACAGGGGGCAGATACGCAGTATTTT. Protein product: CASSLTQGADTQYF.

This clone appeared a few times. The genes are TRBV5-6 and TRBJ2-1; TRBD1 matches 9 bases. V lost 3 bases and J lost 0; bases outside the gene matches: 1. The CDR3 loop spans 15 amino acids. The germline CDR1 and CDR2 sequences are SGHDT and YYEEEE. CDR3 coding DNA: TGTGCCAGCAGCTCGACAGGGGGCTCCTACAATGAGCAGTTCTTC. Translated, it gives CASSSTGGSYNEQFF.

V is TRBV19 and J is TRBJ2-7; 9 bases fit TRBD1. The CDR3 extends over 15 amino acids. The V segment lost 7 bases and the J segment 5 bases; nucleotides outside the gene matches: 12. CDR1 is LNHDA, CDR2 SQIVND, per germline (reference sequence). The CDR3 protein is CASMGDGTGRHEQYF. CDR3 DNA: TGTGCCAGTATGGGGGACGGGACAGGGCGACACGAGCAGTACTTC.

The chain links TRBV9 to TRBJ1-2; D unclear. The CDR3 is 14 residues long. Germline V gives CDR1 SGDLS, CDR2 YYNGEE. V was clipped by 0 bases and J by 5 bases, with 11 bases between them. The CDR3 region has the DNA TGTGCCAGCAGCGTAGCAAAGTTGGGGTATGGCTACACCTTC. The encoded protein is CASSVAKLGYGYTF.

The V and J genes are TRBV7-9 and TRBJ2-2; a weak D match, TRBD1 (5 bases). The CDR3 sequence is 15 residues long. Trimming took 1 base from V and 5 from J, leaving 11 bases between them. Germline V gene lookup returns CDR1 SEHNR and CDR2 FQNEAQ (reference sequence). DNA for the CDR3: TGTGCCAGCAGCTTAGGCAACAGGAATACCGGGGAGCTGTTTTTT. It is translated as CASSLGNRNTGELFF.

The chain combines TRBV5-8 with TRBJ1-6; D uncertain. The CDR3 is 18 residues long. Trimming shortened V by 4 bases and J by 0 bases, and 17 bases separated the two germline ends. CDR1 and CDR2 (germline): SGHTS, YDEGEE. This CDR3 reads CASSLVGRETSYNSPLHF. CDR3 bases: TGTGCCAGCAGCCTTGTCGGGCGCGAGACCTCCTATAATTCACCCCTCCACTTT.

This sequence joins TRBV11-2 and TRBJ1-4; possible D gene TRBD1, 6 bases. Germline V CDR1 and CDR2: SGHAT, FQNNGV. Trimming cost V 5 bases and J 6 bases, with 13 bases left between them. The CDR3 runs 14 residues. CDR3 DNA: TGTGCCAGCAGCCAACAGGCAGGGGATGAAAAACTGTTTTTT. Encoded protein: CASSQQAGDEKLFF.